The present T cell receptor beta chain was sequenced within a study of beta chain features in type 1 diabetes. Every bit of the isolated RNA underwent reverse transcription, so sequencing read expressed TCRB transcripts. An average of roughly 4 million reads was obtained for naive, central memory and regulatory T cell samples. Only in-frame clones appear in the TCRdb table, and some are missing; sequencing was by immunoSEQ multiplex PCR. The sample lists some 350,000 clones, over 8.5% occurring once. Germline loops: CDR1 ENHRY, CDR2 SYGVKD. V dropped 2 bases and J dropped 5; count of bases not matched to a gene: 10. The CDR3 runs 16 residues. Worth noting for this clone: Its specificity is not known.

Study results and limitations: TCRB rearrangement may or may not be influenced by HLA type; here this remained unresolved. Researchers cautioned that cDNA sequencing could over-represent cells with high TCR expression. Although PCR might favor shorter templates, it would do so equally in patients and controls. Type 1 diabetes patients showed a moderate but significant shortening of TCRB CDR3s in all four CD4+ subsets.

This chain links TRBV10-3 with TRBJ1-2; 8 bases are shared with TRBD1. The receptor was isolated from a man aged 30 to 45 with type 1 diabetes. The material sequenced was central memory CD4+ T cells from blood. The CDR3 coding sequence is TGTGCCATCAGTGAGCGTAGTACCGGGACAGGTTATGGCTACACCTTC. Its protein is CAISERSTGTGYGYTF.